Listed below are T cell receptor beta chains from one sample, sequenced in a study of radiotherapy plus CTLA-4 blockade in lung cancer. Repertoires were generated with immunoSEQ multiplex PCR, while TCRdb's copy carries only in-frame clones and drops some. The sample records roughly 86,000 clones, around four fifths being singletons. This specimen was peripheral blood, taken from a patient treated with radiotherapy plus ipilimumab. The source is a human donor with non-small cell lung cancer who had stable disease on radiotherapy plus ipilimumab. The CDR3 runs from the conserved cysteine through the conserved F or W. The order of the fields is J gene, D gene, clone size, V gene, CDR3 protein, CDR3 DNA. D genes are given only for firm matches. Size values are once, few and many counts, or a class for expanded clones, and some rows have none.

>TRBJ2-1|TRBD1|-|TRBV2
CASQARDRVYNEQFF
TGTGCCAGCCAAGCCCGGGACAGAGTCTACAATGAGCAGTTCTTC
>TRBJ2-1|-|-|TRBV2
CASSDREYNEQFF
TGTGCCAGCAGTGACCGGGAATACAATGAGCAGTTCTTC
>TRBJ2-7|-|-|TRBV30
CAWSTAGTSRYEQYF
TGTGCCTGGAGTACCGCCGGGACTTCCAGATACGAGCAGTACTTC
>TRBJ2-7|-|-|TRBV13
CASSRWAGPHEQYF
TGTGCCAGCAGCCGCTGGGCAGGGCCCCACGAGCAGTACTTC
>TRBJ2-2|-|-|TRBV6-5
CASEGYAATGELFF
TGTGCCAGCGAGGGTTACGCAGCCACCGGGGAGCTGTTTTTT
>TRBJ2-5|TRBD1|-|TRBV5-1
CASSPGTGGRETQYF
TGCGCCAGCAGTCCCGGGACAGGGGGTCGTGAGACCCAGTACTTC
>TRBJ2-1|TRBD2|-|TRBV28
CASSYPSGNNEQFF
TGTGCCAGCAGTTACCCTAGCGGAAACAATGAGCAGTTCTTC
>TRBJ2-2|TRBD1|-|TRBV5-1
CASSFGQGSTGELFF
TGCGCCAGCAGCTTCGGACAGGGAAGCACCGGGGAGCTGTTTTTT
>TRBJ2-3|-|-|TRBV28
CASSFAGPTDTQYF
TGTGCCAGCAGTTTCGCAGGCCCCACAGATACGCAGTATTTT
>TRBJ2-1|-|-|TRBV19
CASSIERGEQFF
TGTGCCAGTAGTATAGAGAGGGGGGAGCAGTTCTTC
>TRBJ1-3|-|-|TRBV2
CASRGDMGNTIYF
TGTGCCAGCAGGGGGGATATGGGAAACACCATATATTTT
>TRBJ2-2|-|-|TRBV5-6
CASSLGVDTGELFF
TGTGCCAGCAGCTTGGGGGTTGACACCGGGGAGCTGTTTTTT
>TRBJ1-1|-|-|TRBV28
CASREGTVNTEAFF
TGTGCCAGCAGAGAAGGGACGGTGAACACTGAAGCTTTCTTT
>TRBJ1-2|TRBD1|-|TRBV18
CASSRSQGESGYTF
TGTGCCAGCTCCCGCTCGCAGGGGGAAAGTGGCTACACCTTC
>TRBJ1-3|-|-|TRBV5-1
CASSLGRGTGDRGGNTIYF
TGCGCCAGCAGCTTGGGACGAGGGACCGGGGATCGAGGAGGAAACACCATATATTTT
>TRBJ2-7|-|-|TRBV27
CASSSLGGSSYEQYF
TGTGCCAGCAGTTCCCTTGGGGGTAGCTCCTACGAGCAGTACTTC
>TRBJ2-6|-|-|TRBV27
CASKSGRAPFSGANVLTF
TGTGCCAGCAAATCGGGCAGGGCACCCTTCTCTGGGGCCAACGTCCTGACTTTC
>TRBJ2-7|-|-|TRBV10-2
CASSESRFSGSSYEQYF
TGCGCCAGCAGTGAGTCGAGGTTTTCAGGGAGCTCCTACGAGCAGTACTTC
>TRBJ2-1|TRBD2|-|TRBV2
CASSEALPRLAGSYNEQFF
TGTGCCAGCAGTGAAGCGCTTCCTCGGCTAGCGGGAAGCTACAATGAGCAGTTCTTC
>TRBJ2-2|-|-|TRBV9
CASSVVLNTGELFF
TGTGCCAGCAGCGTAGTTTTGAACACCGGGGAGCTGTTTTTT
>TRBJ2-7|-|few|TRBV18
CASSLDEVDEQYF
TGTGCCAGCTCACTGGACGAAGTGGACGAGCAGTACTTC
>TRBJ1-1|TRBD1|-|TRBV5-1
CASSPTGSTEAFF
TGCGCCAGCAGCCCGACAGGGTCCACTGAAGCTTTCTTT
>TRBJ2-5|TRBD2|-|TRBV29-1
CSVELLLAAAQGTQYF
TGCAGCGTTGAACTATTACTAGCGGCTGCCCAAGGGACCCAGTACTTC
>TRBJ2-7|-|once|TRBV5-1
CASSSPQGASYEQYF
TGCGCCAGCAGTTCCCCTCAGGGCGCCTCCTACGAGCAGTACTTC
>TRBJ1-2|-|once|TRBV6-1
CASSEEYGYTF
TGTGCCAGCAGTGAAGAGTATGGCTACACCTTC
>TRBJ2-3|-|-|TRBV25-1
CASSEVKGVTDTQYF
TGTGCCAGCAGTGAAGTGAAGGGTGTCACAGATACGCAGTATTTT
>TRBJ2-7|-|few|TRBV7-9
CASSLSDEQYF
TGTGCCAGCAGCCTCTCAGACGAGCAGTACTTC
>TRBJ2-1|TRBD2|-|TRBV30
CAWSVPSGRADGRYEQFF
TGTGCCTGGAGTGTACCTAGCGGGAGGGCCGACGGTCGCTATGAGCAGTTCTTC
>TRBJ2-3|TRBD2|once|TRBV10-3
CAISIAGGSTDTQYF
TGTGCCATCAGTATAGCGGGAGGGTCCACAGATACGCAGTATTTT
>TRBJ2-7|TRBD1|-|TRBV10-1
CASSRGQGSRHEQYF
TGCGCCAGCAGCCGGGGACAGGGCTCGCGCCACGAGCAGTACTTC
>TRBJ2-1|-|-|TRBV18
CASSPRAESSYNEQFF
TGTGCCAGCTCACCTCGGGCGGAGAGCTCCTACAATGAGCAGTTCTTC
>TRBJ2-7|-|-|TRBV6-6
CASSLSGTGPYEQYF
TGTGCCAGCAGTTTGTCCGGGACTGGTCCTTACGAGCAGTACTTC
>TRBJ1-4|-|once|TRBV15
CATSSLDWKATNEKLFF
TGTGCCACCAGCAGTTTGGATTGGAAGGCAACTAATGAAAAACTGTTTTTT
>TRBJ1-1|-|-|TRBV30
CAWTQRPNTEAFF
TGTGCCTGGACCCAGAGACCGAACACTGAAGCTTTCTTT
>TRBJ2-5|TRBD1|-|TRBV7-7
CASSPRTGYSGETQYF
TGTGCCAGCAGCCCCAGGACAGGGTATAGTGGGGAGACCCAGTACTTC
>TRBJ2-1|TRBD2|-|TRBV11-2
CASSEPGLGKNEQFF
TGTGCCAGCAGCGAGCCGGGACTAGGGAAGAATGAGCAGTTCTTC
>TRBJ2-3|-|-|TRBV5-4
CASSLSGPPGDF
TGTGCCAGCAGCTTGTCGGGACCCCCCGGGGATTTT
>TRBJ2-1|-|-|TRBV6-1
CASSVQGLAEEQFF
TGTGCCAGCAGTGTACAGGGTCTAGCGGAAGAGCAGTTCTTC
>TRBJ1-2|-|few|TRBV5-4
CASSLGQETYGYTF
TGTGCCAGCAGCTTGGGCCAGGAAACCTATGGCTACACCTTC
>TRBJ2-3|TRBD1|-|TRBV10-2
CATNPGTGGTDTQYF
TGCGCCACCAACCCCGGGACAGGGGGAACAGATACGCAGTATTTT
>TRBJ1-5|TRBD1|-|TRBV5-8
CASSSGQGFQPQHF
TGTGCCAGCAGCTCGGGACAGGGGTTTCAGCCCCAGCATTTT
>TRBJ2-7|-|-|TRBV18
CASSPTRLGLYEQYF
TGTGCCAGCTCGCCCACACGCCTGGGACTCTACGAGCAGTACTTC
>TRBJ2-6|-|-|TRBV27
CASSSHPNVLTF
TGTGCCAGCAGTTCCCACCCCAACGTCCTGACTTTC
>TRBJ2-2|-|-|TRBV11-3
CASSPDGGRDTNTGELFF
TGTGCCAGCAGCCCCGATGGGGGGCGAGACACCAACACCGGGGAGCTGTTTTTT
>TRBJ1-2|-|-|TRBV19
CASSIDLFWTRARSDYGYTF
TGTGCCAGTAGTATAGATCTGTTTTGGACCCGGGCCAGGAGCGACTATGGCTACACCTTC
>TRBJ1-5|TRBD1|few|TRBV7-9
CASSSEGAPQHF
TGTGCCAGCAGCTCCGAGGGGGCTCCCCAGCATTTT
>TRBJ1-4|-|-|TRBV6-1
CASSEIHRASNEKLFF
TGTGCCAGCAGTGAAATCCACAGGGCTTCTAATGAAAAACTGTTTTTT
>TRBJ1-1|-|-|TRBV19
CASSVRATTEAFF
TGTGCCAGTAGTGTTCGAGCTACGACTGAAGCTTTCTTT
>TRBJ2-5|-|-|TRBV11-3
CASSPEIQETQYF
TGTGCCAGCAGCCCGGAGATCCAAGAGACCCAGTACTTC
>TRBJ1-2|-|-|TRBV19
CASSIVPGDGYTF
TGTGCCAGTAGTATAGTACCAGGGGATGGCTACACCTTC
>TRBJ1-5|-|few|TRBV11-2
CASSLDPGLNQPQHF
TGTGCCAGCAGCTTAGATCCAGGCCTCAATCAGCCCCAGCATTTT
>TRBJ1-1|-|-|TRBV6-6
CASSYKPVSTEAFF
TGTGCCAGCAGTTACAAACCCGTTTCCACTGAAGCTTTCTTT
>TRBJ2-5|-|-|TRBV9
CASSVGGQTQYF
TGTGCCAGCAGCGTAGGAGGACAGACCCAGTACTTC
>TRBJ1-3|-|-|TRBV5-1
CASSPPGGAGNTIYF
TGCGCCAGCAGCCCGCCGGGGGGGGCTGGAAACACCATATATTTT